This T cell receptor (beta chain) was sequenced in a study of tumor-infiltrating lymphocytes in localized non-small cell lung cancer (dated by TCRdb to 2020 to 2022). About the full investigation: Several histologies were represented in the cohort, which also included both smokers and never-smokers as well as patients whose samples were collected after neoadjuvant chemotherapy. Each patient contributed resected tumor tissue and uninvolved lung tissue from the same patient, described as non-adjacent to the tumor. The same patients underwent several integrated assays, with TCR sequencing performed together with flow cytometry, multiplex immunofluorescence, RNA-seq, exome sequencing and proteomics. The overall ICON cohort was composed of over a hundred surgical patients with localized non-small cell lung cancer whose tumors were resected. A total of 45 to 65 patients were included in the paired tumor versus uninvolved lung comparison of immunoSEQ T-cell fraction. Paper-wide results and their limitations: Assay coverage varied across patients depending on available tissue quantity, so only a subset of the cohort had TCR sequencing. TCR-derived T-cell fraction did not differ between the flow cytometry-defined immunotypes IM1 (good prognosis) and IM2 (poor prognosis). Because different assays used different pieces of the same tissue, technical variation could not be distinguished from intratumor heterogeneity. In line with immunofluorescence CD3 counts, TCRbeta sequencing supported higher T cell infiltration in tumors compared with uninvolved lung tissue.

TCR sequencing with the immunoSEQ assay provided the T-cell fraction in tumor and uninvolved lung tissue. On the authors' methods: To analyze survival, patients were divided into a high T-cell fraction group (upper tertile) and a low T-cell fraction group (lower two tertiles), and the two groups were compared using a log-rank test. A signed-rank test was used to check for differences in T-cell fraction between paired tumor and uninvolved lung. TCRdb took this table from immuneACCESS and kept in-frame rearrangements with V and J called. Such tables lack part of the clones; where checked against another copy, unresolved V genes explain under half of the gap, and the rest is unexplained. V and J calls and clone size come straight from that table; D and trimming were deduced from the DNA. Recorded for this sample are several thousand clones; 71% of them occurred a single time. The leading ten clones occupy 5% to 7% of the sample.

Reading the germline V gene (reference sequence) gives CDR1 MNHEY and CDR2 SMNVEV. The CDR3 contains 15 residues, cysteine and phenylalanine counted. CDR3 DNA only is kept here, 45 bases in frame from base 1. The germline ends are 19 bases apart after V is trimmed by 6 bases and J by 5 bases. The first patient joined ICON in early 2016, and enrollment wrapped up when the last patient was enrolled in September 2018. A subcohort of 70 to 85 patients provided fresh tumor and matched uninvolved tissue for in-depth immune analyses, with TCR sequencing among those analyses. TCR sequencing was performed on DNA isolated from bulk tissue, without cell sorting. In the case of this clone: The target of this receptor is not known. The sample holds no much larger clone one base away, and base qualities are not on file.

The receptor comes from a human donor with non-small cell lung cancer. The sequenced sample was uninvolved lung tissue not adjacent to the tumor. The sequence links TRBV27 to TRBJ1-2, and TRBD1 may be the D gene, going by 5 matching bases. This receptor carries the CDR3 CASSSGGGAWYGYTF. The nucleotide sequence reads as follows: TGTGCCAGCAGCTCCGGGGGAGGGGCGTGGTATGGCTACACCTTC.